Following are 28 T cell receptor beta chains from one sample sequenced in a study of cytomegalovirus exposure and HLA in healthy donors. TCRdb's copy holds only in-frame clones and misses some; the assay was immunoSEQ multiplex PCR. The repertoire holds a few hundred thousand clones, with about 86% as singletons. The sample was PBMCs. Every receptor here comes from a woman aged 18-30 years in good health and CMV-seronegative.

The V call is TRBV6-5, the J call TRBJ2-7, with TRBD2 as a possible D gene (5 bases). The CDR3 totals 16 residues. Per germline, CDR1 MNHEY and CDR2 SVGAGI. The V gene lost 2 bases and the J gene lost 4 bases, with 18 bases spanning the gap. As DNA, the CDR3 is TGTGCCAGCAGTTACGCGGCGGGTGAAGACCCGTACGAGCAGTACTTC. This gives the protein CASSYAAGEDPYEQYF.

The V and J genes are TRBV2 and TRBJ1-5; 8 nucleotides align to TRBD1. Germline CDR1 and CDR2: SNHLY and FYNNEI. The V gene end was trimmed by 6 bases and the J gene end by 2 bases; junction bases not matched to a gene: 3. The CDR3 runs to 14 residues. The DNA for the CDR3 is TGTGCCAGCAGGGACAGGGTCGGCAATCAGCCCCAGCATTTT. It yields the protein CASRDRVGNQPQHF.

The chain has TRBV5-1 and TRBJ1-2; D gene unclear. The CDR3 spans 15 residues. V lost 4 bases and J lost 4, with 17 bases in between. Per germline, CDR1 SGHRS and CDR2 YFSETQ. CDR3 region: CASSLLGTLAYGYTF. The CDR3 DNA reads TGCGCCAGCAGCCTCCTTGGCACCTTGGCCTATGGCTACACCTTC.

V usage is TRBV9 and J usage is TRBJ2-3; a possible D gene is TRBD2 (5 bases). The CDR3 length is 15 residues. Germline CDR1 SGDLS, CDR2 YYNGEE. V shed 0 bases and J shed 5 bases, with 13 bases lying between them. In nucleotides, the CDR3 is TGTGCCAGCAGCGTAGTGACTGCTGCGGGAGATACGCAGTATTTT. Translation gives CASSVVTAAGDTQYF. Together with reference TRBV9 and TRBJ2-3, the CDR3 gives the full variable domain: DSGVTQTPKHLITATGQRVTLRCSPRSGDLSVYWYQQSLDQGLQFLIQYYNGEERAKGNILERFSAQQFPDLHSELNLSSLELGDSALYFCASSVVTAAGDTQYFGPGTRLTVL.

This clone came up once. Other DNA sequences in the same sample also yield this CDR3. This chain connects TRBV6-1 to TRBJ1-5; D is unclear. V was cut by 2 bases and J by 4 bases, with 6 bases left in between. This CDR3 region has 13 residues. From germline, CDR1 is MNHNS and CDR2 SASEGT. In DNA form, the CDR3 reads TGTGCCAGCAGTGAAAGAGGTAATCAGCCCCAGCATTTT. The encoded protein is CASSERGNQPQHF.

This clone has only a few counts. The V call is TRBV10-1, the J call TRBJ1-2, with a weak D call TRBD1 (6 bases). The CDR3 runs 13 residues. Trimming took off 0 bases at V and 8 bases at J, with 10 bases between the two ends. Per germline, CDR1 WNHNN and CDR2 SYGVQD (reference sequence). The CDR3 DNA is TGCGCCAGCAGTGAGTCGGCAGGGGACGGCTACACCTTC. Translation: CASSESAGDGYTF.

The CDR3 loop reads CASSLWREGEQYF. The CDR3 DNA sequence: TGTGCCAGCAGTTTATGGAGGGAGGGCGAGCAGTACTTC. J is TRBJ2-7 and V is TRBV6-5; TRBD2 matches 7 bases. The J segment lost 6 bases and the V segment lost 4 bases, leaving 6 bases of the junction unmatched. The CDR3 has 13 amino acids. Germline V lookup: CDR1 MNHEY, CDR2 SVGAGI.

The chain recombines TRBV27 with TRBJ1-4; TRBD1 agrees at 8 bases. The V and J ends lost 5 bases and 8 bases, in that order; junction bases with no gene match: 10. This CDR3 has 15 amino acids. Germline V lookup: CDR1 MNHEY, CDR2 SMNVEV (reference sequence). The CDR3 here is CASSPKDRVMEKLFF. Written as DNA, the CDR3 is TGTGCCAGCAGTCCAAAGGACAGGGTGATGGAAAAACTGTTTTTT. Supplemented by reference TRBV27 and TRBJ1-4, the full variable domain reads EAQVTQNPRYLITVTGKKLTVTCSQNMNHEYMSWYRQDPGLGLRQIYYSMNVEVTDKGDVPEGYKVSRKEKRNFPLILESPSPNQTSLYFCASSPKDRVMEKLFFGSGTQLSVL.

In its sample, this clone was seen a few times. V gene TRBV19 combines with J gene TRBJ1-2; TRBD1 is a possible D gene (5 bases). Germline V gene data show CDR1 as LNHDA and CDR2 as SQIVND (reference sequence). V was clipped by 3 bases and J by 2 bases, with 10 bases between them. The CDR3 has 14 residues. The CDR3 sequence: CASSIGRANYGYTF. In nucleotides, the CDR3 is TGTGCCAGTAGTATCGGCAGGGCAAACTATGGCTACACCTTC.

The chain carries TRBV11-3 and TRBJ1-1; 12 bases map to TRBD1. The V segment lost 3 bases and the J segment 1 base; nucleotides outside the gene matches: 0. This CDR3 comprises 15 residues. Germline loops: CDR1 SGHNT, CDR2 YENEEA. CDR3 coding DNA: TGTGCCAGCAGCTTGGGACAGGGGGCGAACACTGAAGCTTTCTTT. Protein product: CASSLGQGANTEAFF.

The gene calls are TRBV29-1 and TRBJ1-1, with TRBD1 matching over 7 bases. After removal of 6 bases from V and 7 bases from J, the junction contained 5 bases not matched to a gene. Germline assignment: CDR1 SQVTM and CDR2 ANQGSEA. There are 11 residues in the CDR3. The CDR3 reads CSVGRQGEAFF. DNA for the CDR3: TGCAGCGTGGGCAGACAGGGTGAAGCTTTCTTT.

The sample holds a few counts of this clone. The chain uses TRBV30 and TRBJ1-1; tentatively, D is TRBD1 (6 bases). The V and J ends lost 3 bases and 1 base respectively, with 9 bases between them. The CDR3 runs 13 residues. Germline V gene sequence: CDR1 GTSNPN, CDR2 SVGIG (reference sequence). CDR3 residues: CAWRMGQNTEAFF. The CDR3 DNA sequence: TGTGCCTGGAGGATGGGACAGAACACTGAAGCTTTCTTT. The full variable domain, in which reference TRBV30 and TRBJ1-1 provide the parts outside the CDR3, is SQTIHQWPATLVQPVGSPLSLECTVEGTSNPNLYWYRQAAGRGLQLLFYSVGIGQISSEVPQNLSASRPQDRQFILSSKKLLLSDSGFYLCAWRMGQNTEAFFGQGTRLTVV.

CDR3 DNA sequence: TGTGCCAGCAGCTTAGTCGGGACAGGGGCCCCGGGTAAGCAGTACTTC. It codes for CASSLVGTGAPGKQYF. V and J are TRBV7-2 and TRBJ2-7; 10 bases fit TRBD1. After removal of 1 base from V and 8 bases from J, the junction contained 11 bases not matched to a gene. The germline V gene has CDR1 SGHTA and CDR2 FQGNSA. The CDR3 runs 16 residues.

V gene TRBV10-3 combines with J gene TRBJ1-5; 12 nucleotides align to TRBD1. Looked up from germline, CDR1 is ENHRY and CDR2 is SYGVKD. The V segment lost 6 bases and the J segment 7 bases; nucleotides outside the gene matches: 4. The CDR3 covers 14 residues. In DNA, the CDR3 is TGTGCCATCAGCGGGGACAGGGGGCAACAGCCCCAGCATTTT. It codes for CAISGDRGQQPQHF.

The gene calls are TRBV5-1 and TRBJ2-5; D not resolved. This CDR3 comprises 16 residues. Germline lookup yields CDR1 SGHRS and CDR2 YFSETQ. The ends were cut back, 3 bases at V and 1 base at J, with 16 bases in the middle. The CDR3 loop reads CASSSGLITFQETQYF. CDR3 nucleotides: TGCGCCAGCAGCTCCGGTTTAATTACCTTCCAAGAGACCCAGTACTTC.

This rearrangement joins TRBV5-6 to TRBJ1-1; 8 nucleotides agree with TRBD1. The V gene's germline CDR1 is SGHDT and CDR2 YYEEEE. V gave up 3 bases and J gave up 6 bases; unmatched junction bases: 4. The CDR3 runs to 13 residues. The CDR3 sequence is CASSSGGGAEAFF. Here the CDR3 DNA reads TGTGCCAGCAGCTCAGGGGGCGGGGCTGAAGCTTTCTTT.

The chain has TRBV6-5 and TRBJ2-5; possibly TRBD1 for D (6 bases). Trimming removed 2 bases from V and 5 bases from J, with 6 bases in between. CDR1 MNHEY and CDR2 SVGAGI come from the germline V gene. This CDR3 contains 12 residues. This CDR3 is CASSYDRETQYF. Written as DNA, the CDR3 is TGTGCCAGCAGTTACGACAGGGAGACCCAGTACTTC.

CDR3 sequence reads: CASSPSGSVSEQYF. The DNA of the CDR3 is TGTGCCAGCAGCCCTTCCGGGTCCGTGAGCGAGCAGTACTTC. The rearrangement uses TRBV7-7 and TRBJ2-7; unclear D gene. Germline V lookup: CDR1 SSHAT, CDR2 FNYEAQ (reference sequence). This CDR3 spans 14 amino acids. The V end was cut by 5 bases, the J end by 6 bases, with 17 bases between.

The chain recombines TRBV19 with TRBJ2-7, with TRBD1 identical over 10 bases. J lost 6 bases, V lost 1 base, and 6 bases had no gene match. Germline values: CDR1 LNHDA, CDR2 SQIVND (reference sequence). The length of the CDR3 is 15 residues. CDR3 in DNA: TGTGCCAGTAGTATAGGTAAGGACAGGGGGTCCGAGCAGTACTTC. As protein: CASSIGKDRGSEQYF.

This rearrangement joins TRBV11-2 to TRBJ1-1, with D perhaps matching TRBD1 (5 bases). V dropped 3 bases and J dropped 1 base, with 12 bases sitting between them. Germline V gene data show CDR1 as SGHAT and CDR2 as FQNNGV. CDR3 length equals 15 residues. CDR3 DNA sequence: TGTGCCAGCAGCTTTGGCAGGGTGCAGAACACTGAAGCTTTCTTT. It is translated as CASSFGRVQNTEAFF.

The genes are TRBV5-6 and TRBJ2-7; 9 bases agree with TRBD1. CDR1 and CDR2 (germline): SGHDT, YYEEEE. With 0 bases clipped from V and 6 bases from J, the junction kept 4 bases outside the gene matches. The CDR3 consists of 14 residues. The CDR3 loop is CASSLAQGAFEQYF. CDR3 in DNA: TGTGCCAGCAGCTTGGCACAGGGGGCGTTCGAGCAGTACTTC.

The rearrangement uses TRBV5-4 and TRBJ2-1, with 10 bases that match TRBD2. Germline V gene sequence: CDR1 SGHNT, CDR2 YYREEE (reference sequence). CDR3 length: 16 amino acids. Trimming at V came to 4 bases and at J to 2 bases, leaving 6 bases not matched to a gene. For the CDR3, the DNA is TGTGCCAGCAGCGGATCCGGGACTAGCGCCTACAATGAGCAGTTCTTC. Translated, it gives CASSGSGTSAYNEQFF.

The V call is TRBV30, the J call TRBJ2-7; D perhaps matches TRBD2 (6 bases). Germline CDR1 is GTSNPN and CDR2 is SVGIG (reference sequence). The V and J ends lost 1 base and 11 bases respectively, with 24 bases between them. This CDR3 is built from 15 residues. Here the CDR3 reads CAWSGLSGDLFPEYF. In DNA, the CDR3 is TGTGCCTGGAGTGGGTTGTCGGGGGATCTTTTTCCTGAGTACTTC.

The V and J genes are TRBV2 and TRBJ1-2; 9 positions agree with TRBD1. Losses at the gene ends were 3 bases for V and 9 bases for J; bases not matched to a gene: 8. CDR1 and CDR2 from the germline V gene are SNHLY and FYNNEI. This CDR3 has 14 residues. CDR3 protein: CASSDRTGVFRYTF. CDR3 DNA sequence: TGTGCCAGCAGTGACAGGACAGGGGTGTTTCGCTACACCTTC.

This chain joins TRBV11-2 and TRBJ1-2, with 8 bases lining up with TRBD1. Germline trimming cut 4 bases from V and 0 bases from J; bases unmatched to any gene: 1. The CDR3 loop spans 14 amino acids. Germline CDR1 and CDR2: SGHAT and FQNNGV. The CDR3 spells CASSWTGPNYGYTF. The CDR3 DNA reads as TGTGCCAGCAGCTGGACAGGGCCTAACTATGGCTACACCTTC. The full variable domain, its missing parts supplied by reference TRBV11-2 and TRBJ1-2, is EAGVAQSPRYKIIEKRQSVAFWCNPISGHATLYWYQQILGQGPKLLIQFQNNGVVDDSQLPKDRFSAERLKGVDSTLKIQPAKLEDSAVYLCASSWTGPNYGYTFGSGTRLTVV.

The rearrangement joins TRBV5-8 to TRBJ1-2; D not certain. CDR1 and CDR2 (germline): SGHTS, YDEGEE. V was clipped by 0 bases and J by 5 bases, with 17 bases between them. This CDR3 has 16 residues. CDR3 in amino acids: CASSLAKRGTLYGYTF. Written as DNA, the CDR3 is TGTGCCAGCAGCTTGGCCAAACGGGGAACACTTTATGGCTACACCTTC.

About this clone itself: Other DNA variants within this sample encode the same CDR3. The V gene is TRBV18, the J gene TRBJ1-6; 7 bases line up with TRBD1. J was trimmed by 7 bases and V by 3 bases; bases with no gene match: 6. Looked up from germline, CDR1 is KGHSH and CDR2 is LQKENI. This CDR3 has 15 amino acids. CDR3 residues: CASSPSGQNNSPLHF. The CDR3 nucleotides read TGTGCCAGCTCACCCTCGGGACAGAACAATTCACCCCTCCACTTT.

The V and J genes are TRBV5-8 and TRBJ2-1; 7 nucleotides line up with TRBD2. V was pared by 10 bases and J by 3 bases, with 7 bases of the junction left unmatched. In germline, CDR1 is SGHTS, CDR2 YDEGEE. CDR3 length: 13 amino acids. In nucleotides, the CDR3 is TGTGCCGTGGGGCGGGAGATCTACAATGAGCAGTTCTTC. Its translation is CAVGREIYNEQFF. Using reference TRBV5-8 and TRBJ2-1 for the parts outside the CDR3, the full variable domain is EAGVTQSPTHLIKTRGQQATLRCSPISGHTSVYWYQQALGLGLQFLLWYDEGEERNRGNFPPRFSGRQFPNYSSELNVNALELEDSALYLCAVGREIYNEQFFGPGTRLTVL.